This TCR beta chain was identified during a study of blood T cell repertoires in COVID-19. Background on the study: Researchers got acute and convalescent COVID-19 samples from the United States, Italy and Spain. Sources were T cells, B-cell-depleted T cells, or PBMCs; the material itself was cDNA or gDNA.

In the study's own analysis: The authors estimated nucleated cell counts from reference gene primer amplification. Sequencing used immunoSEQ multiplex PCR; TCRdb keeps in-frame clones, though not all of them. V and J calls plus clone size are reproduced from that table; the DNA served to infer D and trimming. The data show approximately 98,000 clones, with about two thirds seen just once and about 2% held by the top ten. Trimming stripped 4 bases from V and 1 base from J, with 10 bases between. Germline V gives CDR1 SGHTA, CDR2 FQGNSA. This CDR3 has 14 amino acids. The V gene is TRBV7-2, the J gene TRBJ2-5; unclear D gene. Sample: peripheral blood. The receptor comes from a middle-aged woman with acute or convalescent COVID-19. In DNA, the CDR3 is TGTGCCAGCAGCTCCCCCTTCGTCCAAGAGACCCAGTACTTC. Residues: CASSSPFVQETQYF.